This TCR beta chain is drawn from a study of neurological immune-mediated disorders. The sample holds many counts of this clonotype. TCRdb redid the calling of the 5' RACE reads with MiXCR, one entry per CDR3 protein. The data contain roughly 49,000 distinct CDR3 sequences, roughly an eighth of them singletons. Time point noted: longitudinal time-point 3. The unsorted libraries originated from 2 million PBMCs that had been stored at -80 C. The V end was cut by 0 bases, the J end by 2 bases, with 8 bases between. This CDR3 region has 13 residues. Germline V lookup: CDR1 DFQATT, CDR2 SNEGSKA (reference sequence).

Sequencing used PBMCs. The clonotype was recovered from a male donor with HTLV-1-associated myelopathy (HAM/TSP). The chain is built from TRBV20-1 and TRBJ2-7, with D uncertain. The DNA of the CDR3 is TGCAGTGCTAGAGATTCGTCGACCTACGAGCAGTACTTC. Translation gives CSARDSSTYEQYF.